This TCR beta chain emerged from a study of CD8+ T cells in alopecia areata. Across the whole study: The study gave treated patients oral tofacitinib at 5 to 10 mg twice daily. Tofacitinib ran for 6 to 18 months before 6 months off drug.

Study-level results: Many of the expanded lesional clones endured in scalp and blood while on tofacitinib. Treatment with tofacitinib significantly lowered scalp clonality and reduced expanded CD8+ clones among the top 100.

This clone occurred many times. No antigen is known for it. The ends were cut back, 4 bases at V and 1 base at J, with 11 bases in the middle. CDR1 LNHDA and CDR2 SQIVND come from the germline V gene (reference sequence). CDR3 length equals 15 residues. Extracted RNA was reverse transcribed into cDNA, the sequencing template. Sequencing was performed with immunoSEQ multiplex PCR; in TCRdb, only in-frame clones are kept and a portion is missing. The data show about 200,000 clones, over 45% seen once. Treatment in this sample: oral pan-JAK inhibitor, 5-10 mg twice daily. The TCR sequence derives from a human donor with alopecia areata. The J gene is TRBJ1-5, the V gene TRBV19; tentatively, D is TRBD1 (6 bases). The sequences come from CD4+ T cells sorted from blood, collected at week 24, from a patient treated with tofacitinib. CDR3 in amino acids: CASSTHRASNQPQHF. CDR3 bases: TGTGCCAGTAGTACCCACAGGGCGAGCAATCAGCCCCAGCATTTT.